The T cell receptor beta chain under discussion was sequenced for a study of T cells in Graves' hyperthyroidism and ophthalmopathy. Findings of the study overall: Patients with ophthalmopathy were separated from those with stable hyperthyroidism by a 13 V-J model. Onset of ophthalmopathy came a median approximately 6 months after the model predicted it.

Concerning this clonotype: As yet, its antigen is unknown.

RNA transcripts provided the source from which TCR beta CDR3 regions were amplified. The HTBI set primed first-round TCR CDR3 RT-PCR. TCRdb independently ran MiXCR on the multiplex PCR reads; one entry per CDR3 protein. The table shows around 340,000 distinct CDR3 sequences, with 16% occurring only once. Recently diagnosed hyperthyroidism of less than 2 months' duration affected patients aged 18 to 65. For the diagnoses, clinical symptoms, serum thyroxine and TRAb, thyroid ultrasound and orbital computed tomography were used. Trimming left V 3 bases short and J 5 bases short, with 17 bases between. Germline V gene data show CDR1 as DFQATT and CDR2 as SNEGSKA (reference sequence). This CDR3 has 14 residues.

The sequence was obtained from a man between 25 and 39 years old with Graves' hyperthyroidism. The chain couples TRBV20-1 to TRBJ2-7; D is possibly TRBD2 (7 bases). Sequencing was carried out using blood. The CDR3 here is CSARVPGGGNEQYF. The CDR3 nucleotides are TGCAGTGCTAGGGTCCCGGGGGGCGGGAACGAGCAGTACTTC.